Shown below are 10 T cell receptor beta chains from a single sample sequenced in a study of control samples from healthy donors and cancer patients. Some clones are missing from TCRdb's copy, which holds only in-frame ones; the method was immunoSEQ multiplex PCR. The repertoire includes around 85,000 clones, about 89% of them detected once, and 7.6% sits in the top ten. The sample taken for sequencing was blood. The receptors were sampled from a woman aged 55 to 70 in good health.

The chain carries TRBV20-1 and TRBJ1-2, with D hard to call. Germline values: CDR1 DFQATT, CDR2 SNEGSKA (reference sequence). The V end was cut by 5 bases, the J end by 7 bases, with 11 bases between. The CDR3 length is 11 residues. CDR3 in amino acids: CSARWAGGYTF. CDR3 bases: TGCAGTGCTCGGTGGGCCGGTGGCTACACCTTC.

This rearrangement joins TRBV19 to TRBJ2-1; D unclear. In germline, CDR1 is LNHDA, CDR2 SQIVND (reference sequence). Trimming pared 2 bases from V and 0 bases from J, leaving 17 bases between. This CDR3 region has 18 residues. The CDR3 sequence is CASSIHQLFPSSYNEQFF. In DNA form, the CDR3 reads TGTGCCAGTAGTATACATCAGCTCTTCCCGAGCTCCTACAATGAGCAGTTCTTC.

The J gene is TRBJ2-7, the V gene TRBV3-1 (or the pseudogene TRBV3-2), with D perhaps TRBD1 or TRBD2 (7 bases each). From germline, CDR1 is LGHDT and CDR2 YNNKEL (reference sequence). V was clipped by 4 bases and J by 2 bases, with 15 bases between them. CDR3 length equals 15 residues. The CDR3 reads CASSRRQGGAYEQYF. CDR3 nucleotide sequence: TGTGCCAGCAGCCGCCGGCAGGGGGGGGCCTACGAGCAGTACTTC.

This chain links TRBV10-3 with TRBJ2-1, with D unresolved. Trimming took 7 bases from V and 6 from J, leaving 13 bases between them. Germline-derived CDR1 and CDR2 are ENHRY and SYGVKD. The CDR3 extends over 13 amino acids. CDR3 in amino acids: CAINDDTSNEQFF. CDR3 DNA: TGTGCCATCAATGATGACACGAGCAATGAGCAGTTCTTC.

The chain carries TRBV5-1 and TRBJ2-5; D may be TRBD2 (5 bases). The germline gives CDR1 SGHRS, CDR2 YFSETQ. The ends were cut back, 5 bases at V and 6 bases at J, with 14 bases in the middle. The CDR3 totals 13 residues. The CDR3 DNA reads TGCGCCAGCAGGGAACAGTCCGGGAAGACCCAGTACTTC. Protein: CASREQSGKTQYF.

This chain connects TRBV2 to TRBJ2-5; no reliable D call. This CDR3 region has 12 residues. The V gene lost 5 bases and the J gene lost 0 bases, with 4 bases spanning the gap. Per the germline V gene, CDR1 is SNHLY and CDR2 is FYNNEI. As DNA, the CDR3 is TGTGCCAGCAGTTCGTACCAAGAGACCCAGTACTTC. Its translation is CASSSYQETQYF.

The chain employs TRBV5-6 and TRBJ2-3; D is undetermined. The germline CDR1 and CDR2 sequences are SGHDT and YYEEEE. V was shortened by 3 bases and J by 2 bases, with 10 bases between the two germline ends. This CDR3 comprises 14 residues. DNA of the CDR3: TGTGCCAGCAGCTCCGGACCAGTCACAGATACGCAGTATTTT. The encoded protein is CASSSGPVTDTQYF.

The V and J genes are TRBV6-5 and TRBJ1-1; TRBD1 is a possible D gene (6 bases). The CDR3 has 12 amino acids. The germline gives CDR1 MNHEY, CDR2 SVGAGI. Trimming took 2 bases from V and 7 from J, leaving 8 bases between them. Here the CDR3 reads CASSYEGGEAFF. The CDR3 DNA is TGTGCCAGCAGTTACGAGGGGGGTGAAGCTTTCTTT.

The CDR3 DNA follows: TGCGCCAGCAGCCCCCGAACCCTCAGGCACCTACCGTCCTACAATGAGCAGTTCTTC. Translating gives CASSPRTLRHLPSYNEQFF. The chain employs TRBV4-1 and TRBJ2-1, with D hard to call. Germline V gives CDR1 MGHRA, CDR2 YSYEKL. This CDR3 is 19 amino acids long. The germline V and J ends were trimmed by 4 bases and 1 base, with 23 bases remaining between them.

The gene calls are TRBV3-1 (or the pseudogene TRBV3-2) and TRBJ2-1; D unresolved. In germline, CDR1 is LGHDT, CDR2 YNNKEL (reference sequence). The V end was cut by 0 bases, the J end by 4 bases, with 7 bases between. The CDR3 totals 14 residues. CDR3 amino acids: CASSQDVGYNEQFF. CDR3 nucleotide sequence: TGTGCCAGCAGCCAAGACGTAGGTTACAATGAGCAGTTCTTC.